This is a list of T cell receptor beta chains from one sample in a study of chemoradiotherapy in HPV16-positive cancers. The method was immunoSEQ multiplex PCR; TCRdb's version includes in-frame clones alone and lacks a portion of them. The data show about 33,000 clones, around 87% seen once. Specimen: blood, collected from a patient who underwent chemoradiotherapy. The origin of the receptors is a human donor with HPV-associated anogenital cancer. CDR3s include the opening cysteine and the closing phenylalanine or tryptophan. A D gene is named only where the DNA matches it firmly. Clone size appears in some rows only: once, few, many, or a class for an expanded clone.

V	D	size	J	CDR3	DNA
TRBV7-9	-	-	TRBJ1-1	CASSVTALGISNTEAFF	TGTGCCAGCAGCGTGACAGCATTAGGGATTTCGAACACTGAAGCTTTCTTT
TRBV5-4	TRBD1	-	TRBJ1-1	CASSLEQGGLTEAFF	TGTGCCAGCAGCTTGGAACAGGGGGGGCTCACTGAAGCTTTCTTT
TRBV7-6	-	-	TRBJ2-7	CASSLGPDRSYEQYF	TGTGCCAGCAGCTTAGGTCCGGACAGATCCTACGAGCAGTACTTC
TRBV29-1	-	-	TRBJ2-7	CSVEVSYEQYF	TGCAGCGTTGAAGTATCCTACGAGCAGTACTTC
TRBV6-5	-	once	TRBJ1-4	CASSYYTGVGEKLFF	TGTGCCAGCAGTTACTACACAGGAGTGGGAGAAAAACTGTTTTTT
TRBV7-8	-	-	TRBJ1-1	CASLGWNTEAFF	TGTGCCAGCCTAGGGTGGAACACTGAAGCTTTCTTT
TRBV4-2	TRBD2	-	TRBJ2-7	CASSQDAAGPYEQYF	TGTGCCAGCAGCCAAGATGCAGCGGGGCCGTACGAGCAGTACTTC
TRBV7-2	-	-	TRBJ2-7	CASSLGRTLSSYEQYF	TGTGCCAGCAGCCTAGGACGGACCCTCAGCTCCTACGAGCAGTACTTC
TRBV5-5	TRBD2	-	TRBJ2-7	CASSPSGGNYEQYF	TGTGCCAGCAGCCCAAGCGGGGGAAACTACGAGCAGTACTTC
TRBV18	TRBD1	-	TRBJ1-4	CASSPTDRGLGANEKLFF	TGTGCCAGCTCACCAACGGACAGGGGGCTAGGAGCTAATGAAAAACTGTTTTTT
TRBV18	TRBD2	-	TRBJ2-3	CASSLTSGGLTDTQYF	TGTGCCAGCTCACTGACTAGCGGGGGGCTCACAGATACGCAGTATTTT
TRBV5-1	-	-	TRBJ1-1	CASSLGQVDDEAFF	TGCGCCAGCAGCTTGGGCCAGGTCGATGACGAAGCTTTCTTT
TRBV4-3	-	-	TRBJ1-1	CASSQVLNTEAFF	TGCGCCAGCAGCCAAGTGTTGAACACTGAAGCTTTCTTT
TRBV6-5	-	-	TRBJ1-5	CASSRDSNQPQHF	TGTGCCAGCAGCCGGGATAGCAATCAGCCCCAGCATTTT
TRBV5-1	TRBD2	-	TRBJ2-1	CASSLRTSGGANEQFF	TGCGCCAGCAGCCTGAGGACTAGCGGGGGGGCCAATGAGCAGTTCTTC
TRBV9	-	-	TRBJ1-2	CASSVEAGDGYTF	TGTGCCAGCAGCGTAGAAGCAGGGGACGGCTACACCTTC
TRBV5-4	TRBD2	-	TRBJ2-5	CASSLATSGGGETQYF	TGTGCCAGCAGCTTGGCGACTAGCGGGGGGGGAGAGACCCAGTACTTC
TRBV29-1	TRBD1	-	TRBJ2-1	CSATRDRNEQFF	TGCAGCGCAACCCGGGACAGAAATGAGCAGTTCTTC
TRBV5-8	-	-	TRBJ1-1	CASSLGQAWFEAFF	TGTGCCAGCAGCTTGGGACAGGCGTGGTTTGAAGCTTTCTTT
TRBV7-2	TRBD1	-	TRBJ1-3	CASSPGTGGGNTIYF	TGTGCCAGCAGCCCAGGGACAGGGGGCGGAAACACCATATATTTT
TRBV2	-	few	TRBJ1-1	CASQVVVETEAFF	TGTGCCAGTCAGGTTGTAGTGGAGACTGAAGCTTTCTTT
TRBV7-6	-	-	TRBJ2-7	CASSQTGLPTPSSYEQYF	TGTGCCAGCAGCCAAACTGGACTGCCGACCCCAAGCTCCTACGAGCAGTACTTC
TRBV7-3	TRBD1	-	TRBJ2-7	CASSIQGATSYEQYF	TGTGCCAGCAGCATACAGGGGGCCACGTCCTACGAGCAGTACTTC
TRBV6-5	TRBD1	-	TRBJ1-6	CASSPGTEGNSPLHF	TGTGCCAGCAGCCCCGGGACAGAAGGAAATTCACCCCTCCACTTT
TRBV6-4	-	medium-sized	TRBJ2-2	CASSDSPGEAGELFF	TGTGCCAGCAGTGACTCCCCAGGGGAGGCCGGGGAGCTGTTTTTT
TRBV29-1	TRBD1	-	TRBJ2-7	CSVGFTGTGDEQYF	TGCAGCGTTGGATTTACCGGGACAGGGGACGAGCAGTACTTC
TRBV13	TRBD1	-	TRBJ2-1	CASSLYRGRRNEQFF	TGTGCCAGCAGCTTGTACAGGGGGCGAAGAAATGAGCAGTTCTTC
TRBV14	TRBD1	-	TRBJ1-2	CASSQGAGGYGYTF	TGTGCCAGCAGCCAAGGGGCAGGGGGGTATGGCTACACCTTC
TRBV9	-	-	TRBJ1-4	CASSVASRSEKLFF	TGTGCCAGCAGCGTAGCTTCCCGATCCGAAAAACTGTTTTTT
TRBV5-4	-	-	TRBJ2-5	CASSLMTGVQETQYF	TGTGCCAGCAGCTTGATGACCGGCGTCCAAGAGACCCAGTACTTC
TRBV7-9	-	-	TRBJ1-4	CASSSQPGGSWEKLFF	TGTGCCAGCAGCTCTCAGCCGGGAGGCTCGTGGGAAAAACTGTTTTTT
TRBV4-1	-	once	TRBJ1-1	CASSQGAEAFF	TGCGCCAGCAGCCAGGGGGCTGAAGCTTTCTTT
TRBV29-1	TRBD1	-	TRBJ2-2	CSVDYAGGITGELFF	TGCAGCGTTGATTATGCAGGGGGTATCACCGGGGAGCTGTTTTTT
TRBV5-1	-	-	TRBJ2-7	CASSLDSTYEQYF	TGCGCCAGCAGCTTGGACAGCACCTACGAGCAGTACTTC
TRBV11-2	-	-	TRBJ1-1	CASSLVSLGEAFF	TGTGCCAGCAGCTTAGTGTCCTTGGGTGAAGCTTTCTTT
TRBV7-9	TRBD1	-	TRBJ2-3	CASSLGQGPDTQYF	TGTGCCAGCAGCTTGGGACAGGGACCAGATACGCAGTATTTT
TRBV28	TRBD1	-	TRBJ1-2	CASSLDRGGRGYTF	TGTGCCAGCAGTTTGGACAGGGGGGGCAGGGGCTACACCTTC
TRBV10-1	-	-	TRBJ2-7	CASSDPRRGYEQYF	TGCGCCAGCAGTGACCCCAGGCGCGGATACGAGCAGTACTTC
TRBV18	-	-	TRBJ2-3	CASSQGTDTQYF	TGTGCCAGCTCACAGGGCACAGATACGCAGTATTTT
TRBV6-1	-	-	TRBJ2-1	CASREGLNNNEQFF	TGTGCCAGCAGGGAGGGTCTCAACAACAATGAGCAGTTCTTC
TRBV4-1	TRBD2	-	TRBJ2-5	CASSQGPTLAGGEETQYF	TGCGCCAGCAGCCAAGGCCCCACTCTAGCGGGGGGGGAAGAGACCCAGTACTTC
TRBV5-1	TRBD2	-	TRBJ2-5	CASSPGLAGQETQYF	TGCGCCAGCAGCCCTGGACTAGCCGGCCAAGAGACCCAGTACTTC
TRBV2	-	-	TRBJ2-5	CASRRDQETQYF	TGTGCCAGCAGAAGGGATCAAGAGACCCAGTACTTC
TRBV7-9	-	-	TRBJ2-7	CASSWGAGDEQYF	TGTGCCAGCAGCTGGGGGGCCGGGGACGAGCAGTACTTC
TRBV7-8	-	-	TRBJ2-3	CASSLSTTSTDTQYF	TGTGCCAGCAGCTTGTCCACCACTAGCACAGATACGCAGTATTTT
TRBV9	-	-	TRBJ1-1	CASSSGVNTEAFF	TGTGCCAGCAGCAGTGGGGTGAACACTGAAGCTTTCTTT
TRBV7-9	-	-	TRBJ1-3	CASSLLGNTIYF	TGTGCCAGCAGCTTACTGGGAAACACCATATATTTT
TRBV9	-	-	TRBJ1-2	CASSLEGGYGGYTF	TGTGCCAGCAGCCTTGAGGGGGGATACGGCGGCTACACCTTC
TRBV29-1	TRBD2	-	TRBJ2-3	CSVAGGGTQYF	TGCAGCGTTGCCGGGGGGGGTACGCAGTATTTT
TRBV5-4	TRBD2	-	TRBJ2-1	CASSVSGGSYNEQFF	TGTGCCAGCAGCGTTAGCGGGGGTTCCTACAATGAGCAGTTCTTC
TRBV25-1	-	few	TRBJ1-2	CASSDFTDLEGGYTF	TGTGCCAGCAGTGATTTCACAGACCTTGAAGGGGGCTACACCTTC
TRBV7-3	-	-	TRBJ1-5	CASSVPEGDGNQPQHF	TGTGCCAGCAGCGTTCCGGAGGGAGATGGCAATCAGCCCCAGCATTTT
TRBV21-1	-	-	TRBJ1-1	CASSKGERKGRFGTEAFF	TGTGCCAGCAGCAAAGGCGAAAGGAAGGGGCGATTCGGGACTGAAGCTTTCTTT
TRBV5-1	TRBD1	-	TRBJ1-4	CASCQQGAEDEKLFF	TGCGCCAGCTGTCAACAGGGGGCTGAAGATGAAAAACTGTTTTTT